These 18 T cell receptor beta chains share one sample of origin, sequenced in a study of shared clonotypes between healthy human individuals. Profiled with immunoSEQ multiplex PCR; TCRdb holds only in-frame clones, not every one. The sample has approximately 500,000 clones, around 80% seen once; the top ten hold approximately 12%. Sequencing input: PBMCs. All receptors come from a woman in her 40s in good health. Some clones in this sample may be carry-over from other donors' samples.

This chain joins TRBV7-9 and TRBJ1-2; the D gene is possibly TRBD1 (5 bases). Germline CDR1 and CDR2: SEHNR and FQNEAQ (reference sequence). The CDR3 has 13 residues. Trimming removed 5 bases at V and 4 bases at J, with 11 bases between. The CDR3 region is CASSVGTGYGYTF. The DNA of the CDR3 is TGTGCCAGCAGCGTCGGGACGGGCTATGGCTACACCTTC. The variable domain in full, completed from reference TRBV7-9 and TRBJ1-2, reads DTGVSQNPRHKITKRGQNVTFRCDPISEHNRLYWYRQTLGQGPEFLTYFQNEAQLEKSRLLSDRFSAERPKGSFSTLEIQRTEQGDSAMYLCASSVGTGYGYTFGSGTRLTVV.

CDR3 bases: TGTGCCTGGAGTGAAAACAGGATGGGTGGCTACACCTTC. This sequence encodes CAWSENRMGGYTF. The J gene is TRBJ1-2, the V gene TRBV30; D might be TRBD1 (5 bases). This CDR3 has 13 residues. V was shortened by 1 base and J by 7 bases, with 13 bases between the two germline ends. Germline assignment: CDR1 GTSNPN and CDR2 SVGIG (reference sequence).

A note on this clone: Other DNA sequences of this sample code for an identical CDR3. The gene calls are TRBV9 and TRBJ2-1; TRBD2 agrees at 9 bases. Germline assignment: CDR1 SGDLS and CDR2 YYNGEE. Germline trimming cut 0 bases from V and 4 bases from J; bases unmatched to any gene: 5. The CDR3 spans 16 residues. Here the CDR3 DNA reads TGTGCCAGCAGCGTAGGGCCTAGCGGGATTTACAATGAGCAGTTCTTC. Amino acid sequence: CASSVGPSGIYNEQFF.

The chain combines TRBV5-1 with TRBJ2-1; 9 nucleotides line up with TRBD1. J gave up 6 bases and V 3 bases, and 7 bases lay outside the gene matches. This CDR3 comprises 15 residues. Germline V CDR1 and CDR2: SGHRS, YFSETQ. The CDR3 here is CASSSTGGIFNEQFF. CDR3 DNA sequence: TGCGCCAGCAGCTCCACAGGGGGCATCTTCAATGAGCAGTTCTTC.

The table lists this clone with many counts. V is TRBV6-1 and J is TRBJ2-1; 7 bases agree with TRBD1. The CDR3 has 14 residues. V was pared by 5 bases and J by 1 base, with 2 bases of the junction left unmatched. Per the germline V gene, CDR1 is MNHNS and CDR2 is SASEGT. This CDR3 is CASSPRGSYNEQFF. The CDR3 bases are TGTGCCAGCAGTCCCAGGGGGTCCTACAATGAGCAGTTCTTC.

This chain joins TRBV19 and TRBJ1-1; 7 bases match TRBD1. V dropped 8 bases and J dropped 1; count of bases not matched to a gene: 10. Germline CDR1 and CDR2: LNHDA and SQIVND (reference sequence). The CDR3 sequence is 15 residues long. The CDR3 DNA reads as TGTGCCAGTCGCACGGCTGGACAGGCGAACACTGAAGCTTTCTTT. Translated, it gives CASRTAGQANTEAFF.

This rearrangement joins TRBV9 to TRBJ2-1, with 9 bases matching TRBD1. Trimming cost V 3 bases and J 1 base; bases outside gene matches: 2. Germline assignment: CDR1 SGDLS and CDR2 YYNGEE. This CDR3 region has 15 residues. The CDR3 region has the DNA TGTGCCAGCAGCGAAGGACAGGGGTCCTACAATGAGCAGTTCTTC. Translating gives CASSEGQGSYNEQFF.

The CDR3 spells CASSLVYRVGETQYF. In nucleotides, the CDR3 is TGTGCCAGCAGCTTAGTATACAGGGTTGGGGAGACCCAGTACTTC. The chain has TRBV7-9 and TRBJ2-5, with D perhaps TRBD1 (6 bases). The CDR3 totals 15 residues. The germline CDR1 and CDR2 sequences are SEHNR and FQNEAQ (reference sequence). Trimming removed 1 base at V and 5 bases at J, with 14 bases between.

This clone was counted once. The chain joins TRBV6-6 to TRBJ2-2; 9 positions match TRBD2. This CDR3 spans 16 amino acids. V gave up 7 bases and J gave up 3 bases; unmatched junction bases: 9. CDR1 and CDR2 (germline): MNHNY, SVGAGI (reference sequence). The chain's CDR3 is CASIYGVAGDTGELFF. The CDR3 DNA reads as TGTGCCAGCATCTACGGGGTAGCGGGAGACACCGGGGAGCTGTTTTTT.

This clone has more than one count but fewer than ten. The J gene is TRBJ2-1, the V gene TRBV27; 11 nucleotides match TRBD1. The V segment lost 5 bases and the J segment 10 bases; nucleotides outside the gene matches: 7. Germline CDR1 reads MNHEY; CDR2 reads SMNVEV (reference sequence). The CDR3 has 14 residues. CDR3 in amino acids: CASSPGQGESEQFF. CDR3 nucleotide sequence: TGTGCCAGCAGTCCGGGACAGGGGGAAAGCGAGCAGTTCTTC.

CDR3 in DNA: TGTGCCAGCACCCGGGACTTGGCAGGGGAGACCCAGTACTTC. Encoded protein: CASTRDLAGETQYF. The chain uses TRBV7-2 and TRBJ2-5, with D possibly TRBD2 on 6 matching bases. Germline assignment: CDR1 SGHTA and CDR2 FQGNSA. The CDR3 has 14 residues. The V and J ends lost 7 bases and 5 bases respectively, with 17 bases between them.

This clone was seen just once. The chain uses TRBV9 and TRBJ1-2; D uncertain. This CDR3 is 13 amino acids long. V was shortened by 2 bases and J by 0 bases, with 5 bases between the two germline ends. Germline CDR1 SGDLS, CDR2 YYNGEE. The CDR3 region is CASSVQANYGYTF. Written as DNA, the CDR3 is TGTGCCAGCAGCGTTCAGGCTAACTATGGCTACACCTTC.

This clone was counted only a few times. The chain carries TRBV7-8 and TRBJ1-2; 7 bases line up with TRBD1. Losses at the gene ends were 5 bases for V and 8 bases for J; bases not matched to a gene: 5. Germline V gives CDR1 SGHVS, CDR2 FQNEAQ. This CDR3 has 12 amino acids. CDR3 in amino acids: CASSQTGVGYTF. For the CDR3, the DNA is TGTGCCAGCAGCCAAACAGGGGTAGGCTACACCTTC.

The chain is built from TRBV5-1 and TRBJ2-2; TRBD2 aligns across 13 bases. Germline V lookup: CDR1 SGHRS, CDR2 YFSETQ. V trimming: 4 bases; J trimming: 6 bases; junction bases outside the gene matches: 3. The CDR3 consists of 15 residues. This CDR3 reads CASSATSGRAGELFF. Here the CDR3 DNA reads TGCGCCAGCAGCGCAACTAGCGGGAGGGCCGGGGAGCTGTTTTTT.

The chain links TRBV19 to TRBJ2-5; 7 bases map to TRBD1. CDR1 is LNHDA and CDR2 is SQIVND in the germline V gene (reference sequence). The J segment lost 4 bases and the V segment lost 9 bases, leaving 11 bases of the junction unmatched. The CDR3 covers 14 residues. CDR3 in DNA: TGTGCCAGCCGAGGGACAGCCGAACGAGAGACCCAGTACTTC. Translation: CASRGTAERETQYF.

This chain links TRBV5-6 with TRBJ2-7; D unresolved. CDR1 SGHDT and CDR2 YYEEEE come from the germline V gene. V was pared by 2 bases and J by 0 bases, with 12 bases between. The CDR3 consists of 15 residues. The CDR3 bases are TGTGCCAGCAGCTTCGGTAACGTAGCCTCCTACGAGCAGTACTTC. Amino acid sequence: CASSFGNVASYEQYF.

CDR3 nucleotides: TGTGCCAGCAGTTCGAGACAGGCTTACGGTAAAAACTATGGCTACACCTTC. Amino acid sequence: CASSSRQAYGKNYGYTF. The J gene is TRBJ1-2, the V gene TRBV28, with D maybe TRBD1 (6 bases). The CDR3 length is 17 residues. Germline CDR1 is MDHEN and CDR2 is SYDVKM. V shed 4 bases and J shed 2 bases, with 20 bases lying between them.

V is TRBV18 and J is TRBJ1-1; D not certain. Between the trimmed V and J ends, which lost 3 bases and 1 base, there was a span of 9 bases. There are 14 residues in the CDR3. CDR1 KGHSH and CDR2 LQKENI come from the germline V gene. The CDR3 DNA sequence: TGTGCCAGCTCACCTACGACATCGAACACTGAAGCTTTCTTT. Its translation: CASSPTTSNTEAFF.